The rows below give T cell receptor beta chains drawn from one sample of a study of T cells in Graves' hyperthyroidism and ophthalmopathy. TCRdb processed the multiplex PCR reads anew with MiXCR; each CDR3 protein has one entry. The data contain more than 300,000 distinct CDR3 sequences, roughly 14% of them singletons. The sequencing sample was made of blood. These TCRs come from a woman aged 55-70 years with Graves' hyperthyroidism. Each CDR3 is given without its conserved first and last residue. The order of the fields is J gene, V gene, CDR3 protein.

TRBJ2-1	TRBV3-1	ASSPRVAAPMNEQF
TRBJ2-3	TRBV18	ASSPGTGDPDTQY
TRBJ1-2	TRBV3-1	ASSPRGQYGYT
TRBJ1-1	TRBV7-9	ASSLSLEAF
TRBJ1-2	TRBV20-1	SAFGPDANYGYT
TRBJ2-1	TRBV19	ASSRGGPYNEQF
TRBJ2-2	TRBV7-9	ASSSDAGGSNTGELF
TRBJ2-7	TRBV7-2	ASSQTVTYEQY
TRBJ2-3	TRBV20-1	SARGLADTQY
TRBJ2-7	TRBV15	ATSREPPAGAYEQY